A selection of T cell receptor beta chains follows, all from one sample in a study of cytomegalovirus exposure and HLA in healthy donors. TCRdb's table, derived via immunoSEQ multiplex PCR, lists solely in-frame clones and lacks some. The repertoire has 150,000 to 200,000 clones, around 76% of them found once; the top ten carry roughly 2.1%. The sequencing input was PBMCs. The receptors originated from a woman between 25 and 40 years old in good health and CMV-seropositive. Each CDR3 is given with its conserved first and last residue. The order of the fields is clone size, V gene, J gene, CDR3 length, D gene, CDR3 DNA, CDR3 protein. A D gene is named only where the DNA matches it firmly. For some rows the clone size is stated as once, few or many, or as a class when expanded; others skip it.

>NA|TRBV5-1|TRBJ2-1|16|NA
TGCGCCAGCAGTTCTACCGGGACAAGGGTTTACAATGAGCAGTTCTTC
CASSSTGTRVYNEQFF
>NA|TRBV7-9|TRBJ1-3|16|TRBD1
TGTGCCAGCAGCCACTTGTCAGGGGGCGGTGGAAACACCATATATTTT
CASSHLSGGGGNTIYF
>few|TRBV29-1|TRBJ2-7|14|NA
TGCAGCGTTGAAGTTCGACAGGACTCCTACGAGCAGTACTTC
CSVEVRQDSYEQYF
>few|TRBV18|TRBJ2-5|15|NA
TGTGCCAGCTCACCGGTGCCAGCGGCCCAAGAGACCCAGTACTTC
CASSPVPAAQETQYF
>NA|TRBV2|TRBJ2-3|13|TRBD2
TGTGCCACCCAGGGGACTAGCGGTGATACGCAGTATTTT
CATQGTSGDTQYF
>NA|TRBV5-4|TRBJ1-1|14|NA
TGTGCCAGCAGCTCCAGGGCTTGGGACACTGAAGCTTTCTTT
CASSSRAWDTEAFF
>once|TRBV6-5|TRBJ2-5|15|NA
TGTGCCAGCAGTTACAGCGGACCGAACCAAGAGACCCAGTACTTC
CASSYSGPNQETQYF
>many|TRBV2|TRBJ2-1|15|TRBD2
TGTGCCAGCAGTCAGCTAGCGGGAGGGGGAAATGAGCAGTTCTTC
CASSQLAGGGNEQFF
>NA|TRBV6-1|TRBJ2-3|18|TRBD2
TGTGCCAGCAGTGAAGCCCGGACTAGTCTCTCAACCACAGATACGCAGTATTTT
CASSEARTSLSTTDTQYF
>NA|TRBV7-9|TRBJ1-2|14|TRBD1
TGTGCCAGCAGCGACGGGACAGGACGATATGGCTACACCTTC
CASSDGTGRYGYTF
>NA|TRBV7-2|TRBJ2-7|15|TRBD1
TGTGCCAGCAGTTTTGGACAGGGATATATCTACGAGCAGTACTTC
CASSFGQGYIYEQYF
>NA|TRBV15|TRBJ2-7|16|TRBD1
TGTGCCACCAGCAGACCCAGACAGGGAAGTTCATACGAGCAGTACTTC
CATSRPRQGSSYEQYF
>few|TRBV30|TRBJ2-7|12|NA
TGTGCCTGGAGTGCCGGGGGCTACGAGCAGTACTTC
CAWSAGGYEQYF
>NA|TRBV19|TRBJ2-2|14|NA
TGTGCCAGTAGTATTGAAGGGAGCACCGGGGAGCTGTTTTTT
CASSIEGSTGELFF
>NA|TRBV19|TRBJ2-3|14|NA
TGTGCCAGTAGTCTCAGGACTGCGACAGATACGCAGTATTTT
CASSLRTATDTQYF
>NA|TRBV30|TRBJ2-2|14|NA
TGTGCCTGGAGTGTACTAGGGGGCACCGGGGAGCTGTTTTTT
CAWSVLGGTGELFF
>NA|TRBV7-2|TRBJ2-7|14|NA
TGTGCCAGCAGTAGGCTGGAGAGCTCCTACGAGCAGTACTTC
CASSRLESSYEQYF
>NA|TRBV7-9|TRBJ1-2|13|TRBD1
TGTGCCAGCAGCTTGGGACAGGGCTATGGCTACACCTTC
CASSLGQGYGYTF
>NA|TRBV15|TRBJ1-2|18|NA
TGTGCCACCAGCAGAGACTACGACAGGCCACCTTTTAACTATGGCTACACCTTC
CATSRDYDRPPFNYGYTF
>NA|TRBV7-6|TRBJ2-1|13|NA
TGTGCCAGCAGCTTTCACAGGGACAATGAGCAGTTCTTC
CASSFHRDNEQFF
>NA|TRBV5-3|TRBJ2-3|17|TRBD2
TGTGCCAGAAGCTTAACGACCGGGACTAGCGGGAGAGATACGCAGTATTTT
CARSLTTGTSGRDTQYF
>NA|TRBV27|TRBJ1-1|14|NA
TGTGCCAGCAGTCTCCTAGGTTCCGGTAATGTCGCTTTCTTT
CASSLLGSGNVAFF
>NA|TRBV13|TRBJ2-7|17|NA
TGTGCCAGCAGCTTAGGCCGTGGCGGTTCGGGGTCGGACGAGCAGTACTTC
CASSLGRGGSGSDEQYF
>NA|TRBV5-1|TRBJ2-2|15|TRBD2
TGCGCCAGCAGCTTGCCGGGGGGGGCGACCGGGGAGCTGTTTTTT
CASSLPGGATGELFF
>few|TRBV4-1|TRBJ2-3|16|NA
TGCGCCAGCAGCCAGGGAGTTCTAGCGAGCACAGATACGCAGTATTTT
CASSQGVLASTDTQYF
>NA|TRBV6-5|TRBJ2-4|16|TRBD2
TGTGCCAGCAGTTACTCGAAGCGGGAGGGGGGGGACATTCAGTACTTC
CASSYSKREGGDIQYF
>NA|TRBV15|TRBJ2-5|15|NA
TGTGCCACCAGCAGAGATAGTCAGCGATTGGGGACCCAGTACTTC
CATSRDSQRLGTQYF
>NA|TRBV10-1|TRBJ2-3|18|TRBD2
TGCGCCAGCAGTGCGGGGTTTCTAGGACTAGCGGGAGCAGATACGCAGTATTTT
CASSAGFLGLAGADTQYF
>NA|TRBV30|TRBJ2-1|15|TRBD2
TGTGCCTGGAGTCTCTTCGCGGGGGGGCCTTATGAGCAGTTCTTC
CAWSLFAGGPYEQFF
>NA|TRBV5-6|TRBJ1-6|15|NA
TGTGCCAGCAGCTTGTCCCCAGGGCTAGGTTCACCCCTCCACTTT
CASSLSPGLGSPLHF
>NA|TRBV4-3|TRBJ1-6|15|TRBD1
TGCGCCAGCAGCCCACGGACAGGGTTAGCTTCACCCCTCCACTTT
CASSPRTGLASPLHF
>NA|TRBV2|TRBJ2-7|17|NA
TGTGCCAGCAGTCTACCGCCTCGACATTACTTAACCTACGAGCAGTACTTC
CASSLPPRHYLTYEQYF
>few|TRBV5-1|TRBJ2-1|16|TRBD2
TGCGCCAGCAGCTTGGGCCTAGCGGGGGGCCTGGATGAGCAGTTCTTC
CASSLGLAGGLDEQFF